This T cell receptor beta chain came from a study of T cell repertoires in cytomegalovirus infection. V lost 5 bases and J lost 1; bases outside the gene matches: 3. Per germline, CDR1 MDHEN and CDR2 SYDVKM. This CDR3 contains 14 residues. TCRdb analysed the reads with MiXCR anew, one entry per CDR3 protein. This repertoire shows around 630,000 distinct CDR3 sequences, 20% to 25% found once; its top ten account for around 7.6%. The specimen sequenced was CD8+ T cells from PBMCs. The chain carries TRBV28 and TRBJ2-7; 9 bases agree with TRBD2. This sequence originates from a human donor in good health (CMV status not recorded). Some clones in this sample may be carry-over from other donors' samples. Here the CDR3 reads CASSRTSESYEQYV. In nucleotides, the CDR3 is TGTGCCAGCAGTCGGACTAGCGAATCCTACGAGCAGTACGTC.